This T cell receptor (beta chain) was profiled in a study of graft-versus-host responses after intestinal transplantation (dated by TCRdb to the early 2020s). Looking at the study overall: The transplants that recipients received were multivisceral, liver-intestinal, or isolated intestinal. Instead of going to the commercial service, samples from three later patients were sequenced in-house on an Illumina MiSeq and processed with MiXCR. Alloreactive clones were identified by sequencing pre-transplant mixed lymphocyte reaction products and comparing these products with unstimulated pre-transplant donor and recipient T cells. Bulk TCR-beta CDR3 sequencing was used to track graft-versus-host and host-versus-graft alloreactive T cell clones in the graft, circulation and bone marrow after intestinal transplantation. A cohort of 20 to 25 intestinal transplant recipients, including one retransplant, was enrolled, and 3 patients lacking pretransplant specimens were excluded. Anti-thymocyte globulin induction was given to all recipients, followed by maintenance tacrolimus and steroids for approximately three years. A peak of at least 4% donor T cells among recipient peripheral blood mononuclear cells was the definition used for donor T cell macrochimerism. The paper as a whole reports these results and caveats: Peak levels of circulating GvH clones were associated with declines in HvG clones early after transplant. High GvH to HvG T cell clonal ratios were observed in the allografts of patients with donor T cell macrochimerism. The relatively low number and heterogeneity of intestinal transplant patients limited the conclusions. GvH clones were detected in recipient bone marrow, and some of these GvH clones were observed earlier in ileal mucosa or blood, consistent with an intestinal mucosal origin.

The time point label here, explained by the study, means: cells obtained before transplantation from donor or recipient. CD3+CD4+ and CD3+CD8+ populations were FACS-sorted from unstimulated pre-transplant donor and recipient cells taken from spleen or lymph nodes. Library prep was done by the immunoSEQ multiplex PCR assay. For most patients, genomic DNA was isolated with the Qiagen DNeasy Blood and Tissue Kit and sent frozen to Adaptive Biotechnologies for TCR sequencing. Adaptive Biotechnologies carried out high-throughput TCR-beta CDR3 sequencing of genomic DNA for most patients. In the source study's methods: Adaptive's ImmunoSEQ software was the source of the TCR sequencing data for over 15 patients, while three other patients were processed with MiXCR and VDJtools. To correct CD4 versus CD8 sorting errors, sequences present in both subsets at a frequency ratio below 5:1 were removed. Because the origin of CDR3 nucleotide sequences shared between donor and recipient could not be assigned, those sequences were removed. Alloreactive clones required at least 2-fold expansion over unstimulated cells and minimum CFSE-low frequency of 0.002% (template counts) or 0.001% (read counts). Mappable clones were those detected in sequenced pre-transplant spleen, lymph node, or MLR CFSE-low populations of the donor or recipient. Cumulative frequency of alloreactive clones was calculated as a percentage of all sequences weighted by copy number. The immuneACCESS repertoire file appears here via TCRdb, limited to in-frame rearrangements. These files lack a portion of the clones; in checked studies, under half of the deficit traces to unresolved V genes, and the cause of the others is not known. Clone size and V and J calls were adopted from that table, with D and trimming inferred from the DNA. Recorded for this sample are about 89,000 clones; over 85% of them occurred a single time. Approximately 0.3% of the sample rests with the top ten.

In the case of this clone: What this receptor recognizes is not known. Per-nucleotide qualities are absent, and no much larger clonotype sits a single base away.

Spanning cysteine to phenylalanine, the CDR3 consists of 13 amino acids. The DNA shown is the 39-base CDR3, in frame from base 1. The trim is 5 bases for V and 11 bases for J, with a gap of 17 bases between the germline ends. CDR1 and CDR2 are read off the germline V gene as SGHRS and YFSETQ. The chain employs TRBV5-1 and TRBJ2-1; TRBD2 is a weak D gene call, 6 bases matching. The TCR sequence derives from a human donor who received an intestinal transplant. This material consisted of unstimulated CD4+ T cells sorted from spleen or lymph node cells, taken before intestinal transplant. This receptor has the CDR3 CASSYGLGGQQFF. The base sequence is TGCGCCAGCAGTTATGGCTTGGGGGGACAGCAGTTCTTC.